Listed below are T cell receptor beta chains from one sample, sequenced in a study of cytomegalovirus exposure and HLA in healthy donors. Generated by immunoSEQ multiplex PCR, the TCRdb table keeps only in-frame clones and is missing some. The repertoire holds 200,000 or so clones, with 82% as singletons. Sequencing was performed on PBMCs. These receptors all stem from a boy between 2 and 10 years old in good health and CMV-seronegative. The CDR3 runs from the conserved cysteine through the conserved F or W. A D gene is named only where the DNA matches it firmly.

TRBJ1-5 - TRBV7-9 TGTGCCAGCGTCCGGGGAGAGGGTCAGCCCCAGCATTTT CASVRGEGQPQHF
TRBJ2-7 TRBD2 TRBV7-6 TGTGCCAGCAGCGCCAGCGGAGTAGCGGGGGTTGTCTACGAGCAGTACTTC CASSASGVAGVVYEQYF
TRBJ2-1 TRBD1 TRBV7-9 TGTGCCAGCAGGCAACTGACAGGGCGCGAGGGTGAGCAGTTCTTC CASRQLTGREGEQFF
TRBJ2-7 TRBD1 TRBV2 TGTGCCAGTTTTTGGAACAGGGGCTCCTACGAGCAGTACTTC CASFWNRGSYEQYF
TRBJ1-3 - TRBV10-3 TGTGCCATCAGTGCAACACAGGGCGCTGGAAACACCATATATTTT CAISATQGAGNTIYF
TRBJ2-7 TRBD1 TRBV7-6 TGTGCCAGCAGCTTATCTCTCCAGACAGGGACCTACGAGCAGTACTTC CASSLSLQTGTYEQYF
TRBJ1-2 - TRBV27 TGTGCCAGCAGTTTAAAGCGGGTGTCGGGGGACTATGGCTACACCTTC CASSLKRVSGDYGYTF
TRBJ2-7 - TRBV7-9 TGTTCCAGCAGCTCTTCATGGACGGGGGCCTACGAGCAGTACTTC CSSSSSWTGAYEQYF
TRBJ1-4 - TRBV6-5 TGTGCCAGCAGCAATACTAATGAAAAACTGTTTTTT CASSNTNEKLFF
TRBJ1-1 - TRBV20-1 TGCAGTGCTTTTCGGGCTGAAGCTTTCTTT CSAFRAEAFF